The present entry profiles one TCR beta chain with its context. Its specificity is unknown. This CDR3 contains 13 residues. From germline, CDR1 is ENHRY and CDR2 SYGVKD. V was cut by 3 bases and J by 14 bases, with 14 bases left in between. This table comes from immunoSEQ multiplex PCR, and its TCRdb copy is limited to in-frame clones, with some not included. The sample records about 130,000 clones, approximately 93% being singletons. This sample is part of a study of T cell responses to AZD1222 COVID-19 vaccine. Overall study findings and caveats: Baseline seropositives among AZD1222 recipients totaled only five to seven.

This TCR came from an adult in good health. V and J are TRBV10-3 and TRBJ1-6; no firm D call. The sequencing here drew on peripheral blood, taken on day 0 of AZD1222 vaccination. The chain's CDR3 is CAISDQERGSLHF. CDR3 nucleotide sequence: TGTGCCATCAGTGACCAGGAACGAGGGTCCCTCCACTTT.